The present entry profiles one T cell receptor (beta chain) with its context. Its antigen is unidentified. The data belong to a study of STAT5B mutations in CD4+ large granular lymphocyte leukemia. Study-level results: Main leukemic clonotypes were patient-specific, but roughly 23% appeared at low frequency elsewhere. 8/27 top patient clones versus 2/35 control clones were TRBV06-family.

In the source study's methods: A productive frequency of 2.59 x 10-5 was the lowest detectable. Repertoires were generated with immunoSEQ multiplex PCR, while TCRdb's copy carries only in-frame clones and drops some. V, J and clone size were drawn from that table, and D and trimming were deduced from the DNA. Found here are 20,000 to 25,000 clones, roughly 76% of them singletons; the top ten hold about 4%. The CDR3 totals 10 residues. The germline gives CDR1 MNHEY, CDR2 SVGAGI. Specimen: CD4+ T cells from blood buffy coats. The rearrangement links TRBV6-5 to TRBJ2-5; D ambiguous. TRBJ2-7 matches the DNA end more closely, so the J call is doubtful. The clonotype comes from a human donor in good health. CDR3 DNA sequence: TGTGCCTCGGGTTCCGGCGAGCAGTACTTC. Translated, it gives CASGSGEQYF.